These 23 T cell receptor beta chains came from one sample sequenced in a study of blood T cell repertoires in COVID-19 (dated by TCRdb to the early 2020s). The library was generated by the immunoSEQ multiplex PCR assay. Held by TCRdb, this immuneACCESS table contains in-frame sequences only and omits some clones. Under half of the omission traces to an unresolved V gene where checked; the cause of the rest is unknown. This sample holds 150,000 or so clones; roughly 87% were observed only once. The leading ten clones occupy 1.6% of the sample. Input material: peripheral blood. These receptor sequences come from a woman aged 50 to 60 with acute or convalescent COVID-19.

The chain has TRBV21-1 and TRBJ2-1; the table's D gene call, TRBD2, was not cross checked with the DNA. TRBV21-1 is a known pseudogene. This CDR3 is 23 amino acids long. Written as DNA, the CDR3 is TGTGCCAGCAGCAAAGCCGTCCCGGGGGCGAACGCTCTAGCGGGCCTAACAACCAATGAGCAGTTCTTC. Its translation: CASSKAVPGANALAGLTTNEQFF.

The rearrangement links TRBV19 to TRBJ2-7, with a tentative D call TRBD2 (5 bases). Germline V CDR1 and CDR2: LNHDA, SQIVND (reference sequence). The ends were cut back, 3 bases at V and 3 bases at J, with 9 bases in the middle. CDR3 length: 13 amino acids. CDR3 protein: CASSIGLGYEQYF. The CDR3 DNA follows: TGTGCCAGTAGTATTGGACTTGGCTACGAGCAGTACTTC.

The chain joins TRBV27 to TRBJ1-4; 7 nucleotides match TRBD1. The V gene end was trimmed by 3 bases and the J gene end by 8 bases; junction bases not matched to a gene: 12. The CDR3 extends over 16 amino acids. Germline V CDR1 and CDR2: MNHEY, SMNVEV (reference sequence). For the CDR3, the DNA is TGTGCCAGCAGTTTCTCCCGGACAGGCCTCCTGGAAAAACTGTTTTTT. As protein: CASSFSRTGLLEKLFF. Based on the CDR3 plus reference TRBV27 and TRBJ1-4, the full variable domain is EAQVTQNPRYLITVTGKKLTVTCSQNMNHEYMSWYRQDPGLGLRQIYYSMNVEVTDKGDVPEGYKVSRKEKRNFPLILESPSPNQTSLYFCASSFSRTGLLEKLFFGSGTQLSVL.

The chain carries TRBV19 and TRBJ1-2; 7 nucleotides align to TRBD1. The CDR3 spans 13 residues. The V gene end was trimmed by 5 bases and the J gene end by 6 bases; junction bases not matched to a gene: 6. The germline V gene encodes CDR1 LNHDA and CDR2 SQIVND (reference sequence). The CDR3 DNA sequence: TGTGCCAGTAGTTCGGGACAGTGGGATGGCTACACCTTC. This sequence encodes CASSSGQWDGYTF. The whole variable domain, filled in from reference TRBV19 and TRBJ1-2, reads DGGITQSPKYLFRKEGQNVTLSCEQNLNHDAMYWYRQDPGQGLRLIYYSQIVNDFQKGDIAEGYSVSREKKESFPLTVTSAQKNPTAFYLCASSSGQWDGYTFGSGTRLTVV.

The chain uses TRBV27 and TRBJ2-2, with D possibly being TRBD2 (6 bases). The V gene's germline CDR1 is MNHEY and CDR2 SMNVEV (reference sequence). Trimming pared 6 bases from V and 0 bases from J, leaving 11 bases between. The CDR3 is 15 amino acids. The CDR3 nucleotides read TGTGCCAGCAGACGCATAGCGGCGAACACCGGGGAGCTGTTTTTT. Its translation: CASRRIAANTGELFF.

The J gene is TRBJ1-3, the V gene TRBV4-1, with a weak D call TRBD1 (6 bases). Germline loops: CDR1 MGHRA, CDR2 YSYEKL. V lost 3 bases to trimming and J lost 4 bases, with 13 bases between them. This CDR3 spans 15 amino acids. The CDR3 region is CASSHAGAGGNTIYF. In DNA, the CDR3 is TGCGCCAGCAGCCACGCAGGGGCCGGCGGAAACACCATATATTTT.

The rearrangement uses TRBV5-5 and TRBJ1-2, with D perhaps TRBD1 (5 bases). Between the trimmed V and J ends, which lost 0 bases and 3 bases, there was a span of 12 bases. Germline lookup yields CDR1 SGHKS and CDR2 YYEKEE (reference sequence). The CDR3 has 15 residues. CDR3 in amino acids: CASSLGARVDYGYTF. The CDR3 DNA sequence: TGTGCCAGCAGCTTGGGGGCCAGGGTCGACTATGGCTACACCTTC.

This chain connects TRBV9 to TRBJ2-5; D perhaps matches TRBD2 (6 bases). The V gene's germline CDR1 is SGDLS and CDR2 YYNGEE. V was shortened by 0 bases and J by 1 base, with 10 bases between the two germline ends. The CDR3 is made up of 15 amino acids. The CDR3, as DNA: TGTGCCAGCAGCGTAGGCCGGGGAGGCCAAGAGACCCAGTACTTC. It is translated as CASSVGRGGQETQYF.

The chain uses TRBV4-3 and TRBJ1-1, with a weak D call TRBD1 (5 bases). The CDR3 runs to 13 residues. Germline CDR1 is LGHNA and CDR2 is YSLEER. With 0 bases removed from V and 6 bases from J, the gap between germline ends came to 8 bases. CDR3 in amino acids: CASSQERGAEAFF. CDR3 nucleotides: TGCGCCAGCAGCCAAGAAAGGGGTGCTGAAGCTTTCTTT.

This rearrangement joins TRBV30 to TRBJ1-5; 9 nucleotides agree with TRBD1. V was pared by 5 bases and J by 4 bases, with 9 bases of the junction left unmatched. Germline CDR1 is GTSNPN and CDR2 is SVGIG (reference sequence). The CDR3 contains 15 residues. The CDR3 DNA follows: TGTGCCTGGGACTCGGGGGGACAGGGAAATCAGCCCCAGCATTTT. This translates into CAWDSGGQGNQPQHF.

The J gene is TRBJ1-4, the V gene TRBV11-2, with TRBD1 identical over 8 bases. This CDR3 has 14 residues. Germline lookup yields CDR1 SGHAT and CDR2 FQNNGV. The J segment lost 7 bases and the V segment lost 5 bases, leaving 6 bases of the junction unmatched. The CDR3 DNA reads TGTGCCAGCAGCCCCGACAGGGGCCCTGAAAAACTGTTTTTT. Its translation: CASSPDRGPEKLFF.

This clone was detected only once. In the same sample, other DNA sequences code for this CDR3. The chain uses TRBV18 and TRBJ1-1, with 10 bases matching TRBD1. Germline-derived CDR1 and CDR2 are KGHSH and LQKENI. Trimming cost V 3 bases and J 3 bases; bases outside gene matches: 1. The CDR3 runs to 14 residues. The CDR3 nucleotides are TGTGCCAGCTCACCCGGGACAGGGGACACTGAAGCTTTCTTT. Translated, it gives CASSPGTGDTEAFF. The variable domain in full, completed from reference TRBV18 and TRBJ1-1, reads NAGVMQNPRHLVRRRGQEARLRCSPMKGHSHVYWYRQLPEEGLKFMVYLQKENIIDESGMPKERFSAEFPKEGPSILRIQQVVRGDSAAYFCASSPGTGDTEAFFGQGTRLTVV.

The CDR3 spells CASSHETGSGEQYF. For the CDR3, the DNA is TGTGCCAGCAGCCATGAAACCGGGTCGGGGGAGCAGTACTTC. J is TRBJ2-7 and V is TRBV14; perhaps TRBD2 as D (5 bases). Trimming removed 3 bases from V and 7 bases from J, with 16 bases in between. CDR1 and CDR2 (germline): SGHDN, FVKESK. The CDR3 runs 14 residues.

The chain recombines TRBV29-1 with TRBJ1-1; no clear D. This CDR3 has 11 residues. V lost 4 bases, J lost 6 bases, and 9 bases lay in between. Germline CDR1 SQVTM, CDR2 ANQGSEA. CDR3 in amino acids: CSVGGKAEAFF. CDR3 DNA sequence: TGCAGCGTTGGAGGGAAAGCTGAAGCTTTCTTT. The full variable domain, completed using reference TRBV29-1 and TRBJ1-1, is SAVISQKPSRDICQRGTSLTIQCQVDSQVTMMFWYRQQPGQSLTLIATANQGSEATYESGFVIDKFPISRPNLTFSTLTVSNMSPEDSSIYLCSVGGKAEAFFGQGTRLTVV.

CDR3 in DNA: TGTGCCAGCAGTTTATCCCGGACAGGAATCTATGGCTACACCTTC. Its translation: CASSLSRTGIYGYTF. V is TRBV27 and J is TRBJ1-2; TRBD1 aligns across 7 bases. Germline-derived CDR1 and CDR2 are MNHEY and SMNVEV (reference sequence). There are 15 residues in the CDR3. The V and J ends lost 0 bases and 4 bases, in that order; junction bases with no gene match: 5.

CDR3: CASSQRELANTEAFF. As DNA, the CDR3 is TGTGCCAGCAGCCAGAGGGAACTAGCAAACACTGAAGCTTTCTTT. The J gene is TRBJ1-1, the V gene TRBV4-2; no firm D call. The germline V gene has CDR1 LGHNA and CDR2 YNFKEQ. V was shortened by 3 bases and J by 2 bases, with 13 bases between the two germline ends. This CDR3 comprises 15 residues.

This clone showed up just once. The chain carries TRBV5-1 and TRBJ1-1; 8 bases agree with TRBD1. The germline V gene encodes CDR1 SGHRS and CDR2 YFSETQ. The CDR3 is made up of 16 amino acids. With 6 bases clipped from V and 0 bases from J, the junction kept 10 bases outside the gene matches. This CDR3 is CASKPRTGIMNTEAFF. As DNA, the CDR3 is TGCGCCAGCAAACCTAGGACAGGGATAATGAACACTGAAGCTTTCTTT. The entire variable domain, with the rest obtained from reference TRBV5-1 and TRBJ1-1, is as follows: KAGVTQTPRYLIKTRGQQVTLSCSPISGHRSVSWYQQTPGQGLQFLFEYFSETQRNKGNFPGRFSGRQFSNSRSEMNVSTLELGDSALYLCASKPRTGIMNTEAFFGQGTRLTVV.

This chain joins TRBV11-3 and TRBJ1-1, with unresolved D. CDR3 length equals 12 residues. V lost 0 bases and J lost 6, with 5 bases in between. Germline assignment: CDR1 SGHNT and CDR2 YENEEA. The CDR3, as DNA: TGTGCCAGCAGCTTAGACCGGTCTGAAGCTTTCTTT. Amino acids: CASSLDRSEAFF.

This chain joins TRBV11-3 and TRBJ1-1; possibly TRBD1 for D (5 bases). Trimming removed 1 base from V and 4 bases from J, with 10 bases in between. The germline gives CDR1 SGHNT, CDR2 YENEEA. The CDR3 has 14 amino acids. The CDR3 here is CASSLAGGSTEAFF. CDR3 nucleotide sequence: TGTGCCAGCAGCTTAGCGGGGGGATCCACTGAAGCTTTCTTT.

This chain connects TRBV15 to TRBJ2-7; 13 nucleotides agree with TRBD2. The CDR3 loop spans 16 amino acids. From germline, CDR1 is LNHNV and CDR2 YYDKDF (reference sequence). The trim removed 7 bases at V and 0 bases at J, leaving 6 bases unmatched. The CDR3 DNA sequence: TGTGCCACCACCGAAGGACTAGCGGGAGCCTCCTACGAGCAGTACTTC. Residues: CATTEGLAGASYEQYF. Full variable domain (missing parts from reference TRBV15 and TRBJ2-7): DAMVIQNPRYQVTQFGKPVTLSCSQTLNHNVMYWYQQKSSQAPKLLFHYYDKDFNNEADTPDNFQSRRPNTSFCFLDIRSPGLGDTAMYLCATTEGLAGASYEQYFGPGTRLTVT.

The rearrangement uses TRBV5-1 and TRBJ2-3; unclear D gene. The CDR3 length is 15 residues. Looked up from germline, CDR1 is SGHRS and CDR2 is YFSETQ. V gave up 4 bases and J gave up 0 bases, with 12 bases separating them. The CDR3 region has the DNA TGCGCCAGCAGCCCTTTAGACGGGAGCACAGATACGCAGTATTTT. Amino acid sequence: CASSPLDGSTDTQYF.

This CDR3 is CASSVLGPRGNQPQHF. DNA for the CDR3: TGTGCCAGTAGTGTTTTAGGGCCCAGGGGCAATCAGCCCCAGCATTTT. This chain joins TRBV19 and TRBJ1-5; maybe TRBD1 (5 bases). Germline-derived CDR1 and CDR2 are LNHDA and SQIVND (reference sequence). The length of the CDR3 is 16 residues. The V and J ends lost 5 bases and 2 bases respectively, with 16 bases between them.

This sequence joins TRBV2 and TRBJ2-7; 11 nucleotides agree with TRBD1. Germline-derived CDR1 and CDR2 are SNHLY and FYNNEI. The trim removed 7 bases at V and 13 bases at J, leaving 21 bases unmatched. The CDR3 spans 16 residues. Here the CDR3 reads CASTREGQGAGTWFYF. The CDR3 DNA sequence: TGTGCCAGCACCAGGGAAGGACAGGGGGCAGGGACATGGTTTTACTTC.